The next 22 T cell receptor beta chains were all read from a single sample in a study of blood T cell repertoires in COVID-19. TCRdb's copy holds only in-frame clones and misses some; the assay was immunoSEQ multiplex PCR. The sample records more than 85,000 clones, roughly 76% being singletons. Sequenced material: peripheral blood. All receptors derive from an older woman with acute or convalescent COVID-19.

The J gene is TRBJ1-2, the V gene TRBV19, with unresolved D. The V end lost 0 bases, the J end lost 5 bases, and 13 bases lay between the germline ends. Germline CDR1 LNHDA, CDR2 SQIVND (reference sequence). The CDR3 spans 15 residues. Here the CDR3 reads CASSIDPDGEYGYTF. The DNA of the CDR3 is TGTGCCAGTAGTATAGATCCGGACGGGGAGTATGGCTACACCTTC.

This clone came up many times. The rearrangement uses TRBV9 and TRBJ2-7, with D possibly matching TRBD1 (6 bases). The CDR3 contains 15 residues. Trimming took 4 bases from V and 0 from J, leaving 14 bases between them. Per the germline V gene, CDR1 is SGDLS and CDR2 is YYNGEE. Written as DNA, the CDR3 is TGTGCCAGCAGCCTCGACAGGCAGAGCTCCTACGAGCAGTACTTC. Protein: CASSLDRQSSYEQYF. Full variable domain (remainder filled in from reference TRBV9 and TRBJ2-7): DSGVTQTPKHLITATGQRVTLRCSPRSGDLSVYWYQQSLDQGLQFLIQYYNGEERAKGNILERFSAQQFPDLHSELNLSSLELGDSALYFCASSLDRQSSYEQYFGPGTRLTVT.

The chain recombines TRBV18 with TRBJ1-1; TRBD1 is a possible D gene (6 bases). With 5 bases removed from V and 1 base from J, the gap between germline ends came to 14 bases. The CDR3 runs 15 residues. The germline gives CDR1 KGHSH, CDR2 LQKENI. CDR3 DNA sequence: TGTGCCAGCTCAAGTCAGGGGAGTTCGAACACTGAAGCTTTCTTT. As protein: CASSSQGSSNTEAFF. The full variable domain, with the rest looked up from reference TRBV18 and TRBJ1-1, is NAGVMQNPRHLVRRRGQEARLRCSPMKGHSHVYWYRQLPEEGLKFMVYLQKENIIDESGMPKERFSAEFPKEGPSILRIQQVVRGDSAAYFCASSSQGSSNTEAFFGQGTRLTVV.

The chain links TRBV7-9 to TRBJ1-5; D not resolved. Germline loops: CDR1 SEHNR, CDR2 FQNEAQ (reference sequence). This CDR3 spans 12 amino acids. Trimming took off 5 bases at V and 5 bases at J, with 7 bases between the two ends. CDR3 bases: TGTGCCAGCAGCACAGATGATCAGCCCCAGCATTTT. Its translation: CASSTDDQPQHF.

CDR3 sequence (DNA): TGTGCCAGCAGTAATATACAGGGGGCGCGGGGCTACACCTTC. This encodes CASSNIQGARGYTF. This chain joins TRBV28 and TRBJ1-2; 9 bases fit TRBD1. The CDR3 runs 14 residues. The V gene's germline CDR1 is MDHEN and CDR2 SYDVKM. V lost 5 bases and J lost 8; bases outside the gene matches: 9.

This chain connects TRBV30 to TRBJ1-2; 7 nucleotides align to TRBD1. Germline V CDR1 and CDR2: GTSNPN, SVGIG (reference sequence). Trimming took 1 base from V and 3 from J; bases not matched to a gene: 5. The CDR3 has 14 amino acids. The CDR3 sequence is CAWSGTGAHYGYTF. CDR3 in DNA: TGTGCCTGGAGTGGAACAGGGGCCCACTATGGCTACACCTTC. The whole variable domain, filled in from reference TRBV30 and TRBJ1-2, reads SQTIHQWPATLVQPVGSPLSLECTVEGTSNPNLYWYRQAAGRGLQLLFYSVGIGQISSEVPQNLSASRPQDRQFILSSKKLLLSDSGFYLCAWSGTGAHYGYTFGSGTRLTVV.

The V and J genes are TRBV10-2 and TRBJ2-5; the D is unclear. The CDR3 consists of 13 residues. The V and J ends lost 3 bases and 3 bases respectively, with 8 bases between them. Germline V gene data show CDR1 as WSHSY and CDR2 as SAAADI. Written as DNA, the CDR3 is TGCGCCAGCAGTGATTCGGTGGAAGAGACCCAGTACTTC. Protein: CASSDSVEETQYF.

The V and J genes are TRBV6-5 and TRBJ2-1; TRBD1 agrees at 7 bases. Per the germline V gene, CDR1 is MNHEY and CDR2 is SVGAGI. This CDR3 spans 15 amino acids. V was pared by 4 bases and J by 6 bases, with 9 bases of the junction left unmatched. CDR3 DNA: TGTGCCAGCAGTTCCCTACAGGGGAATGGCAATGAGCAGTTCTTC. It encodes CASSSLQGNGNEQFF.

V is TRBV7-8 and J is TRBJ1-2, with 8 bases aligning to TRBD1. Germline CDR1 SGHVS, CDR2 FQNEAQ. The CDR3 length is 15 residues. V lost 1 base to trimming and J lost 6 bases; unmatched junction nucleotides: 7. Written as DNA, the CDR3 is TGTGCCAGCAGCTTAGGGACAGGGAGGAACGATGGCTACACCTTC. Protein sequence: CASSLGTGRNDGYTF.

This clone was counted at least ten times. This chain uses TRBV7-9 with TRBJ1-2, with D unclear. The length of the CDR3 is 13 residues. The V end was cut by 1 base, the J end by 4 bases, with 7 bases between. Germline CDR1 SEHNR, CDR2 FQNEAQ (reference sequence). For the CDR3, the DNA is TGTGCCAGCAGCTTAGACGGTCCCTATGGCTACACCTTC. It codes for CASSLDGPYGYTF.

This sequence joins TRBV28 and TRBJ2-2; possibly TRBD1 for D (5 bases). The germline CDR1 and CDR2 sequences are MDHEN and SYDVKM. Trimming stripped 4 bases from V and 2 bases from J, with 8 bases between. This CDR3 has 14 amino acids. The CDR3 region is CASSSGQNTGELFF. Here the CDR3 DNA reads TGTGCCAGCAGTTCCGGACAAAACACCGGGGAGCTGTTTTTT.

The V gene is TRBV27, the J gene TRBJ2-1; 7 nucleotides agree with TRBD2. The germline CDR1 and CDR2 sequences are MNHEY and SMNVEV (reference sequence). The CDR3 loop spans 11 amino acids. V lost 7 bases and J lost 12; bases outside the gene matches: 6. This CDR3 reads CASTAGAAQFF. The CDR3 DNA sequence: TGTGCCAGCACCGCGGGAGCCGCGCAGTTCTTC.

V usage is TRBV7-6 and J usage is TRBJ2-2; TRBD2 is a possible D gene (7 bases). The ends were cut back, 5 bases at V and 3 bases at J, with 19 bases in the middle. The V gene's germline CDR1 is SGHVS and CDR2 FNYEAQ. This CDR3 comprises 17 residues. The CDR3 sequence is CASSPSSGGQYTGELFF. The CDR3, as DNA: TGTGCCAGCAGCCCCTCGTCGGGGGGCCAGTACACCGGGGAGCTGTTTTTT.

The chain uses TRBV2 and TRBJ2-1, with D unresolved. The germline V and J ends were trimmed by 6 bases and 2 bases, with 8 bases remaining between them. Per germline, CDR1 SNHLY and CDR2 FYNNEI. The CDR3 is 13 amino acids. The CDR3 region has the DNA TGTGCCAGCAGCCCTATAGCCTACAATGAGCAGTTCTTC. This translates into CASSPIAYNEQFF. Together with reference TRBV2 and TRBJ2-1, the CDR3 gives the full variable domain: EPEVTQTPSHQVTQMGQEVILRCVPISNHLYFYWYRQILGQKVEFLVSFYNNEISEKSEIFDDQFSVERPDGSNFTLKIRSTKLEDSAMYFCASSPIAYNEQFFGPGTRLTVL.

This rearrangement joins TRBV5-1 to TRBJ1-2, with 10 positions matching TRBD1. V shed 4 bases and J 4 bases; nucleotides not matched to a gene: 4. The CDR3 covers 14 residues. Per germline, CDR1 SGHRS and CDR2 YFSETQ. CDR3 in amino acids: CASSTDRGSYGYTF. In DNA, the CDR3 is TGCGCCAGCAGCACGGACAGGGGGAGCTATGGCTACACCTTC.

The J gene is TRBJ1-2, the V gene TRBV6-5; 7 bases match TRBD1. Trimming at V came to 0 bases and at J to 6 bases, leaving 4 bases not matched to a gene. Germline CDR1 and CDR2: MNHEY and SVGAGI. The CDR3 covers 14 residues. The CDR3 region is CASSYSGRGNGYTF. DNA of the CDR3: TGTGCCAGCAGTTACTCTGGCAGGGGGAATGGCTACACCTTC.

The chain recombines TRBV4-3 with TRBJ2-1; the D gene is possibly TRBD2 (7 bases). Per germline, CDR1 LGHNA and CDR2 YSLEER. Trimming shortened V by 3 bases and J by 9 bases, and 12 bases separated the two germline ends. The CDR3 spans 13 residues. CDR3 sequence (DNA): TGCGCCAGCAGCCACGGGCGGGGGCGTGAGCAGTTCTTC. The encoded protein is CASSHGRGREQFF.

There are a few counts of this clone. The chain recombines TRBV12-3 or TRBV12-4 with TRBJ2-5; D gene uncertain. V was clipped by 1 base and J by 5 bases, with 8 bases between them. The CDR3 is 13 amino acids. The CDR3: CASSLGRVETQYF. The CDR3 DNA follows: TGTGCCAGCAGTTTAGGACGGGTGGAGACCCAGTACTTC.

This rearrangement joins TRBV10-3 to TRBJ2-3; perhaps TRBD2 as D (5 bases). Trimming took off 5 bases at V and 5 bases at J, with 11 bases between the two ends. The CDR3 consists of 13 residues. Germline-derived CDR1 and CDR2 are ENHRY and SYGVKD. CDR3 sequence reads: CAISPLGRDTQYF. The CDR3 nucleotides read TGTGCCATCAGTCCCTTGGGGAGAGATACGCAGTATTTT.

The table lists this clone with a count of one. The V gene is TRBV24-1, the J gene TRBJ1-2; 7 nucleotides line up with TRBD1. Trimming at V came to 5 bases and at J to 3 bases, leaving 2 bases not matched to a gene. Germline V CDR1 and CDR2: KGHDR, SFDVKD. The CDR3 has 13 residues. CDR3: CATSGDRDYGYTF. For the CDR3, the DNA is TGTGCCACCAGTGGCGACAGGGACTATGGCTACACCTTC.

This rearrangement joins TRBV2 to TRBJ1-5, with D maybe TRBD1 (5 bases). V was trimmed by 10 bases and J by 0 bases, leaving 19 bases between them. Germline V lookup: CDR1 SNHLY, CDR2 FYNNEI. This CDR3 spans 16 amino acids. As DNA, the CDR3 is TGTGCCACCGGGGGACCTGGGGCCTATAGCAATCAGCCCCAGCATTTT. This gives the protein CATGGPGAYSNQPQHF.

The J gene is TRBJ1-5, the V gene TRBV28, with a tentative D call TRBD1 (6 bases). The CDR3 contains 14 residues. V was shortened by 3 bases and J by 3 bases, with 9 bases between the two germline ends. The germline gives CDR1 MDHEN, CDR2 SYDVKM. CDR3: CASSFSGVNQPQHF. The CDR3 nucleotides are TGTGCCAGCAGTTTCTCAGGGGTCAATCAGCCCCAGCATTTT.